This T cell receptor beta chain was observed in a study of beta chain features in type 1 diabetes (dated by TCRdb to 2016 to 2019). About the full investigation: No differences in mean age, gender distribution, total cell number or subset yield were found between patients and healthy donors. A total of about 110,000,000 sorted cells were examined across all samples, and a strong correlation was observed between cell number per subset and RNA yield. In the study, recently diagnosed type 1 diabetes patients and matched healthy donors were compared on the TCRB repertoires of their sorted circulating CD4+ T cell subsets. Whereas all 30 or so donors provided naive and central memory subsets, regulatory and stem cell-like memory subsets were isolated from just 8 patients and roughly 8 healthy donors. The research as a whole found: At VDJ recombination sites, type 1 diabetes patients had fewer insertions and more deleted nucleotides, which implies abnormalities in thymic rearrangement. Sequencing cDNA rather than genomic DNA could over-represent highly expressing activated cells, although activation and CD3 levels did not differ between groups. Naive, central memory and regulatory TCRB repertoires appeared to be more similar among patients than among healthy donors. Because small numbers of individuals were included in the HLA sub-analyses, any influence of HLA type on TCRB rearrangement was left unresolved. A moderate but significant shortening of TCRB CDR3 length was observed in type 1 diabetes patients in all four CD4+ subsets. PCR might favor shorter templates, but patient and control samples were amplified and corrected together, so any skew would affect both groups equally.

The entire isolated RNA was reverse transcribed using the High Capacity cDNA Reverse Transcription Kit, and thus expressed TCRB transcripts were sequenced. Deep immunoSEQ sequencing was performed on naive, central memory and regulatory T cell samples, with an average of roughly 3.6 million total reads per sample. Sorted cells were lysed in RLT buffer, and RNA was extracted using DNase-treated RNeasy Micro or Mini kits according to cell number. Each cell subset was processed on its own to prevent cross-contamination, while patient and healthy donor samples were processed together. The immunoSEQ multiplex PCR was used to amplify TCRB sequences from cDNA, generating 87-bp fragments that spanned the CDR3 region. Amplicons were sequenced on the Illumina HiSeq platform. On the authors' methods: Synthetic template baselines were used to correct PCR bias computationally, reads within Hamming distance 2 were collapsed together, and singletons that could not be merged were discarded. Reads were aligned against IMGT so that V, D and J genes, CDR3 length and insertions or deletions at six rearrangement sites could be assigned. Clonotype counts were normalized to sorted cell number within each subset before computing true diversity and Gini coefficients with the tcR R package. The overlap coefficient, calculated on TCRB nucleotide sequences, was used to quantify repertoire sharing. TCRdb took this table from immuneACCESS and kept in-frame rearrangements with V and J called. Such tables lack part of the clones; where checked against another copy, unresolved V genes explain under half of the gap, and the rest is unexplained. For V, J and clone size, that table is used; D and trimming come from the DNA. The sample table lists 300,000 to 350,000 clones, approximately 9.7% of them with a count of one. 0.95% to 1.1% of the sample is in the top ten clones.

Points on this clone: Its antigen is not yet known. Base quality data are lacking; no much larger clone is found one base away.

Relative to germline, V is 5 bases shorter and J is 10 bases shorter, with 12 bases between their ends. The germline V gene (reference sequence) specifies GTSNPN as CDR1 and SVGIG as CDR2. Reading from cysteine to phenylalanine, the CDR3 counts 12 amino acids. CDR3 DNA is the only sequence kept; it has 36 bases, read in frame from the first base. A single peripheral blood draw of about 116 mL on average was collected from each donor into heparinised tubes. Naive, central memory, regulatory and stem cell-like memory CD4+ T cells were sorted on a BD FACSAria II using a panel including CD45RO, CCR7, CD25, CD127, CD95 and CD27. A purity above 98% was achieved for all sorted populations. PBMCs were isolated immediately by Lymphoprep density gradient centrifugation and stained directly without culture. Samples were stained and sorted in pairs, with one healthy donor and one patient per experiment, so that batch effects were minimized.

This TCR derives from a man aged 25 to 45 with type 1 diabetes. Recombination linked TRBV30 to TRBJ1-6, with TRBD1 as a weak D call on 6 bases. What was sequenced was central memory CD4+ T cells from blood. The CDR3 is CAWGSGDSPLHF. The DNA sequence is as follows: TGTGCCTGGGGATCAGGGGACTCACCCCTCCACTTT.